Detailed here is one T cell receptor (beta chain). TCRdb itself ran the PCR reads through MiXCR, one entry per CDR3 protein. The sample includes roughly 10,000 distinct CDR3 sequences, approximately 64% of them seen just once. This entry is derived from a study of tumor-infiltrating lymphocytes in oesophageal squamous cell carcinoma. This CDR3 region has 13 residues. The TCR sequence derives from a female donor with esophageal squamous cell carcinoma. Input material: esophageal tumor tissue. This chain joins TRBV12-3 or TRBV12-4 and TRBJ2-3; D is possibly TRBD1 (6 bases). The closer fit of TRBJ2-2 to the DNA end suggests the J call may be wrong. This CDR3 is CASRVRGTGELFF. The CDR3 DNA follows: TGTGCCAGCAGGGTGAGGGGGACCGGGGAGCTGTTTTTT.